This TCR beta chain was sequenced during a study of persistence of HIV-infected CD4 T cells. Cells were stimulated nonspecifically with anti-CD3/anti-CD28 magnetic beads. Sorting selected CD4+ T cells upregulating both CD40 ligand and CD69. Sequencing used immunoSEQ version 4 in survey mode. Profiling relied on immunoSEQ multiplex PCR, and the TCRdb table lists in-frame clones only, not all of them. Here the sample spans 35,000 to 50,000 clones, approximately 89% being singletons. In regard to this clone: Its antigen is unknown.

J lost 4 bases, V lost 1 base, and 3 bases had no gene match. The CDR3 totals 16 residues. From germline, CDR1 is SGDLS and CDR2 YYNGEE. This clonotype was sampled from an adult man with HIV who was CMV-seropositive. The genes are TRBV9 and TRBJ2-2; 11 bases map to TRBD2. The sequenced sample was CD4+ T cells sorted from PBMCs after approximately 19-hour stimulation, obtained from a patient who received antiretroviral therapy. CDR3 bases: TGTGCCAGCAGCGTATTTAGCGGGGGGGCCACCGGGGAGCTGTTTTTT. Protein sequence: CASSVFSGGATGELFF.